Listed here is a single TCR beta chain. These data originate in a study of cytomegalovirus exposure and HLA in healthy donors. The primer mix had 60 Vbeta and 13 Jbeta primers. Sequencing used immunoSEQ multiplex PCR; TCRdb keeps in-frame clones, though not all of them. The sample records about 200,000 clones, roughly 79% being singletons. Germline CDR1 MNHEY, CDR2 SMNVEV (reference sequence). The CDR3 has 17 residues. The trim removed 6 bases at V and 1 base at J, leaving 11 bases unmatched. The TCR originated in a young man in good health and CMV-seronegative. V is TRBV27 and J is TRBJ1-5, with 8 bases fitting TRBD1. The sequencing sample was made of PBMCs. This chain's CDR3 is CASSEVTQGGSNQPQHF. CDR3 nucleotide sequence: TGTGCCAGCAGCGAGGTAACACAGGGGGGCAGCAATCAGCCCCAGCATTTT.